A selection of T cell receptor beta chains follows, all from one sample in a study of Graves' ophthalmopathy and Graves' hyperthyroidism. MiXCR, applied by TCRdb to the multiplex PCR reads, yields one record per CDR3 protein. Seen here are about 400,000 distinct CDR3 sequences, approximately 20% observed once, and the top ten hold roughly 1.4%. Material: peripheral blood. The source is a woman aged 18 to 35 with Graves' ophthalmopathy. Each CDR3 is given with its conserved first and last residue. The order of the fields is D gene, V gene, CDR3 length, J gene, clone size, CDR3 protein, CDR3 DNA. A D gene is named only where the DNA matches it firmly. A clone size is listed for some rows: how often the clone was seen (once, few, many), or a class if it is expanded.

-	TRBV3-1	14	TRBJ2-7	many	CASSQDPRSYEQYF	TGTGCCAGCAGCCAAGATCCCCGCTCCTACGAGCAGTACTTC
-	TRBV6-5	14	TRBJ2-5	-	CASSYSMIDGTQYF	TGTGCCAGCAGTTACTCGATGATCGACGGGACCCAGTACTTC
-	TRBV6-1	12	TRBJ2-5	many	CAARAGKQTQYF	TGTGCCGCCCGGGCGGGAAAGCAGACCCAGTACTTC
-	TRBV11-2	12	TRBJ2-7	many	CASSPAADEQYF	TGTGCCAGCAGCCCAGCGGCGGACGAGCAGTACTTC
TRBD1	TRBV6-1	17	TRBJ2-7	once	CASSAGTGGTPYYEQYF	TGTGCCAGCAGTGCCGGGACAGGGGGCACCCCTTACTACGAGCAGTACTTC
-	TRBV27	15	TRBJ2-7	many	CASSLLRGLLYEQYF	TGTGCCAGCAGTTTACTTCGCGGACTACTCTACGAGCAGTACTTC
-	TRBV6-1	15	TRBJ2-7	many	CASSEEVRVGYEQYF	TGTGCCAGCAGTGAAGAAGTAAGGGTGGGATACGAGCAGTACTTC
-	TRBV2	14	TRBJ1-2	many	CASSLGTLDYGYTF	TGTGCCAGCAGTTTAGGGACTTTGGACTATGGCTACACCTTC
TRBD2	TRBV19	15	TRBJ2-2	-	CASSMTSLYTGELFF	TGTGCCAGTAGTATGACTAGCCTGTACACCGGGGAGCTGTTTTTT
TRBD2	TRBV7-2	18	TRBJ2-5	many	CASSPKVRTSGIGETQYF	TGTGCCAGCAGCCCCAAGGTCAGGACTAGCGGGATTGGTGAGACCCAGTACTTC
-	TRBV5-1	15	TRBJ1-1	many	CASSGTGVMNTEAFF	TGCGCCAGCAGCGGCACAGGAGTCATGAACACTGAAGCTTTCTTT
-	TRBV6-5	13	TRBJ1-1	many	CASSYGVGTEAFF	TGTGCCAGCAGTTACGGTGTGGGCACGGAAGCTTTCTTT
-	TRBV28	16	TRBJ2-2	many	CASKVYGLGNTGELFF	TGTGCCAGCAAAGTTTACGGGCTAGGGAACACCGGGGAGCTGTTTTTT
-	TRBV6-5	14	TRBJ1-1	few	CASSFIGQNTEAFF	TGTGCCAGCAGTTTCATCGGACAGAACACTGAAGCTTTCTTT
-	TRBV6-2/TRBV6-3	14	TRBJ2-7	-	CASSYVQGPDEQYF	TGTGCCAGCAGTTACGTCCAGGGGCCAGACGAGCAGTACTTC
-	TRBV7-8	16	TRBJ2-4	many	CASSSSTPPGKNIQYF	TGTGCCAGCAGCTCATCAACACCGCCGGGCAAAAACATTCAGTACTTC
-	TRBV6-2/TRBV6-3	12	TRBJ1-2	many	CASSRDRTGYTF	TGTGCCAGCAGCCGAGACAGGACTGGCTACACCTTC
-	TRBV7-9	13	TRBJ2-7	many	CASSPSDAREQYF	TGTGCCAGCAGCCCTAGCGATGCCAGAGAGCAGTACTTC
TRBD1	TRBV4-3	17	TRBJ2-7	many	CASSLKPVGQGAHEQYF	TGCGCCAGCAGCCTGAAGCCAGTAGGACAGGGGGCCCACGAGCAGTACTTC
TRBD1	TRBV7-3	15	TRBJ2-7	many	CASSFLTGGSYEQYF	TGTGCCAGCAGCTTTCTCACAGGGGGCTCCTACGAGCAGTACTTC
-	TRBV28	15	TRBJ2-7	-	CASSPTGSNSYEQYF	TGTGCCAGCAGTCCGACTGGGTCAAATTCCTACGAGCAGTACTTC
TRBD2	TRBV3-1	17	TRBJ2-5	few	CASSPRRTSGSQETQYF	TGTGCCAGCAGCCCCAGAAGGACTAGCGGTTCCCAAGAGACCCAGTACTTC
-	TRBV19	12	TRBJ1-2	many	CASKAEYYGYTF	TGTGCCAGTAAGGCAGAATACTATGGCTACACCTTC
-	TRBV7-2	15	TRBJ2-3	many	CASSLQTGAGQPQYF	TGTGCCAGCAGCCTCCAAACAGGTGCAGGTCAGCCCCAGTATTTT
-	TRBV4-3	14	TRBJ1-1	many	CASSQVGGFTEAFF	TGCGCCAGCAGCCAAGTGGGGGGTTTCACTGAAGCTTTCTTT
-	TRBV5-1	15	TRBJ2-7	many	CASSSTGSPSYEQYF	TGCGCCAGCAGCTCAACGGGCTCGCCCTCCTACGAGCAGTACTTC
-	TRBV29-1	11	TRBJ1-2	many	CSVLVDYGYTF	TGCAGCGTACTGGTAGACTATGGCTACACCTTC
-	TRBV7-9	13	TRBJ2-3	many	CASSLVSGDTQYF	TGTGCCAGCAGCTTGGTCAGTGGCGATACGCAGTATTTT
TRBD1	TRBV6-2/TRBV6-3	14	TRBJ1-1	many	CASSTTGGSGEAFF	TGTGCCAGCAGTACGACAGGGGGCTCTGGTGAAGCTTTCTTT